A selection of T cell receptor beta chains follows, all from one sample in a study of cytomegalovirus exposure and HLA in healthy donors. Sequencing was performed with immunoSEQ multiplex PCR; in TCRdb, only in-frame clones are kept and a portion is missing. The sample lists about 150,000 clones; 8.5% to 10% were seen once. Sequenced input: PBMCs. These receptors were obtained from a man aged 45 to 65 in good health and CMV-seronegative. Both conserved end residues are trimmed from each CDR3. A D gene is named only where the DNA matches it firmly.

>TRBV19|-|TRBJ1-1
ASSTRQLKGTEAF
>TRBV2|-|TRBJ2-1
ASSEFGGNEQF
>TRBV5-1|TRBD2|TRBJ2-7
ASGGGASAGLYDTGYEQY
>TRBV6-5|TRBD2|TRBJ2-7
ASSSSGGSSYEQY
>TRBV5-1|TRBD1|TRBJ1-2
ASSVDRAPSYGYT
>TRBV7-9|TRBD1|TRBJ2-5
ASSAGGGETQY
>TRBV28|-|TRBJ2-7
ATQEVGEQY
>TRBV5-1|TRBD2|TRBJ2-2
ASVAGGQNTGELF
>TRBV5-5|-|TRBJ2-1
ASSFRNEQF
>TRBV11-2|TRBD2|TRBJ2-7
ASSPGAGRAYEQY
>TRBV11-1|-|TRBJ1-1
ASSLRNTEAF
>TRBV27|TRBD1|TRBJ1-6
ASSSRTGRSNSPLH
>TRBV7-3|TRBD2|TRBJ2-7
ASSPGGGFNEQY
>TRBV6-5|TRBD2|TRBJ2-3
ASKRGSTDTQY
>TRBV28|TRBD2|TRBJ2-3
ASSFQGLLAGPTQY
>TRBV5-6|-|TRBJ2-7
ASSLVTGWNSYEQY
>TRBV30|-|TRBJ2-1
AWKAGGLSYNEQF
>TRBV5-1|-|TRBJ1-3
ASSFNARSSGNTIY
>TRBV5-5|-|TRBJ1-5
ASSPTGSNQPQH
>TRBV19|TRBD2|TRBJ2-1
ASSVGLAGVNEQF
>TRBV19|TRBD1|TRBJ1-2
ASTPGTGNGYT
>TRBV7-3|TRBD2|TRBJ2-1
ATTGLAGINNEQF
>TRBV5-1|TRBD2|TRBJ2-3
ASSPRAGVSTDTQY
>TRBV6-6|TRBD1|TRBJ1-2
ASSFRQGGTGGYT
>TRBV5-1|TRBD1|TRBJ1-2
ASSLAGTGEGYGYT
>TRBV2|-|TRBJ2-3
ASSEPRTQQRTDTQY
>TRBV7-7|-|TRBJ2-5
ASSSVRRGGFQETQY
>TRBV29-1|-|TRBJ1-1
SSAREGGTEAF
>TRBV11-2|TRBD1|TRBJ1-1
ASSLDREGQGSEAF
>TRBV5-8|TRBD1|TRBJ1-1
ASSSWTGPIENTEAF
>TRBV6-5|TRBD1|-
ASSYAKGQGSYEQY